The 7 T cell receptor beta chains in this list originate from one sample, sequenced in a study of CD8+ T cells in alopecia areata. Following RNA extraction, reverse transcription yielded cDNA that acted as the sequencing template. Measured with immunoSEQ multiplex PCR; TCRdb has only the in-frame clones, and not every one. The data show about 220,000 clones, about 58% seen once. The treatment here: oral pan-JAK inhibitor, 5-10 mg twice daily. Sample: CD4+ T cells sorted from blood, taken at week 4, from a patient treated with tofacitinib. These TCRs come from a human donor with alopecia areata.

V usage is TRBV18 and J usage is TRBJ2-5, with unresolved D. This CDR3 contains 14 residues. The germline V gene has CDR1 KGHSH and CDR2 LQKENI. Trimming removed 0 bases from V and 1 base from J, with 6 bases in between. CDR3 nucleotide sequence: TGTGCCAGCTCACCACCTTCAGGCCAAGAGACCCAGTACTTC. Translation gives CASSPPSGQETQYF. Combining the CDR3 with reference TRBV18 and TRBJ2-5 gives the whole variable domain NAGVMQNPRHLVRRRGQEARLRCSPMKGHSHVYWYRQLPEEGLKFMVYLQKENIIDESGMPKERFSAEFPKEGPSILRIQQVVRGDSAAYFCASSPPSGQETQYFGPGTRLLVL.

The J gene is TRBJ1-4, the V gene TRBV29-1; D is unclear. The V gene lost 5 bases and the J gene lost 8 bases, with 15 bases spanning the gap. CDR3 length: 13 amino acids. Germline CDR1 and CDR2: SQVTM and ANQGSEA. The CDR3 DNA reads TGCAGCGTTCGGGTGGAGGAAGGGGAAAAACTGTTTTTT. Protein product: CSVRVEEGEKLFF.

In its sample, this clone was seen a few times. The chain recombines TRBV7-3 with TRBJ2-3; 9 bases are shared with TRBD1. This CDR3 is built from 14 residues. Germline lookup yields CDR1 SGHTA and CDR2 FQGTGA. With V trimmed by 5 bases and J by 2 bases, 2 bases remained unmatched. The DNA for the CDR3 is TGTGCCAGCAGCCGGGACAGGGTCACAGATACGCAGTATTTT. Protein: CASSRDRVTDTQYF.

This clone has only one observation. The chain employs TRBV7-3 and TRBJ2-5; 8 bases agree with TRBD1. J was trimmed by 5 bases and V by 4 bases; bases with no gene match: 6. This CDR3 is built from 14 residues. The germline V gene encodes CDR1 SGHTA and CDR2 FQGTGA. The CDR3 reads CASSSQGAGETQYF. Here the CDR3 DNA reads TGTGCCAGCAGCTCCCAGGGGGCAGGCGAGACCCAGTACTTC.

The chain employs TRBV5-6 and TRBJ1-4; 7 bases agree with TRBD1. V shed 0 bases and J 4 bases; nucleotides not matched to a gene: 3. The CDR3 totals 15 residues. CDR1 and CDR2 (germline): SGHDT, YYEEEE. CDR3 sequence reads: CASSLVGQLNEKLFF. The CDR3 region has the DNA TGTGCCAGCAGCTTGGTGGGACAGCTTAATGAAAAACTGTTTTTT.

The CDR3 sequence: CASSLRGSGANVLTF. In DNA, the CDR3 is TGTGCCAGCAGCCTCAGGGGATCTGGGGCCAACGTCCTGACTTTC. This chain uses TRBV7-2 with TRBJ2-6; tentatively, D is TRBD1 (6 bases). The CDR3 is made up of 15 amino acids. Trimming removed 5 bases from V and 1 base from J, with 9 bases in between. Per the germline V gene, CDR1 is SGHTA and CDR2 is FQGNSA.

This clone was recorded a few times. The chain employs TRBV10-3 and TRBJ2-1; no reliable D call. Germline V gene lookup returns CDR1 ENHRY and CDR2 SYGVKD. The CDR3 has 11 amino acids. V was cut by 0 bases and J by 8 bases, with 2 bases left in between. In DNA, the CDR3 is TGTGCCATCAGTGAGTCCCATGAGCAGTTCTTC. Protein: CAISESHEQFF.